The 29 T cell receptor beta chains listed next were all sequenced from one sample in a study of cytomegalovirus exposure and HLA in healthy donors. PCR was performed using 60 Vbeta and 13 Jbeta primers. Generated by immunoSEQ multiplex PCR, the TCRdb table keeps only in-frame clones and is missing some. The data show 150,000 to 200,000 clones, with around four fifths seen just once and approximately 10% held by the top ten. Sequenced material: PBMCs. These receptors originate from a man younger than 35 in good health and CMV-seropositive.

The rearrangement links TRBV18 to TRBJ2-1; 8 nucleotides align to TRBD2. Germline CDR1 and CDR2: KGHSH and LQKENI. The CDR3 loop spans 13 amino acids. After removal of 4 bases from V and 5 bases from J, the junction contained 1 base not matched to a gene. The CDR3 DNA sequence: TGTGCCAGCTCACGGGGACTAGACAATGAGCAGTTCTTC. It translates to CASSRGLDNEQFF.

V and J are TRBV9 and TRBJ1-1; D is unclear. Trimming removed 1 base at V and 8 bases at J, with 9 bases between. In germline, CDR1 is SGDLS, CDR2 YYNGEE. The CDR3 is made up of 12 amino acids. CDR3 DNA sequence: TGTGCCAGCAGCGTAAACGGCGGAGAAGCTTTCTTT. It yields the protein CASSVNGGEAFF. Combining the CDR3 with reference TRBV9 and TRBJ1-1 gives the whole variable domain DSGVTQTPKHLITATGQRVTLRCSPRSGDLSVYWYQQSLDQGLQFLIQYYNGEERAKGNILERFSAQQFPDLHSELNLSSLELGDSALYFCASSVNGGEAFFGQGTRLTVV.

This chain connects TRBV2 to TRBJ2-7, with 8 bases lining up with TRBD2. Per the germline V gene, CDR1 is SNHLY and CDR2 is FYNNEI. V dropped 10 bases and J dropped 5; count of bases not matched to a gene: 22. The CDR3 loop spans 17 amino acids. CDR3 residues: CATNRVKGGLVNDEQYF. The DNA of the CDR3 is TGTGCCACCAACAGGGTTAAAGGGGGACTAGTTAACGACGAGCAGTACTTC. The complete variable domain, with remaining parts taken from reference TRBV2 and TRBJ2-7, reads EPEVTQTPSHQVTQMGQEVILRCVPISNHLYFYWYRQILGQKVEFLVSFYNNEISEKSEIFDDQFSVERPDGSNFTLKIRSTKLEDSAMYFCATNRVKGGLVNDEQYFGPGTRLTVT.

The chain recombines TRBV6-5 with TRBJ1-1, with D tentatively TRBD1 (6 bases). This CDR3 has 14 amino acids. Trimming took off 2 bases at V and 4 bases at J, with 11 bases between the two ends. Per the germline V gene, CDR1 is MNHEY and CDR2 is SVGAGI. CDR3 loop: CASSYDQGSTEAFF. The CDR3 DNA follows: TGTGCCAGCAGTTACGACCAGGGGAGCACTGAAGCTTTCTTT.

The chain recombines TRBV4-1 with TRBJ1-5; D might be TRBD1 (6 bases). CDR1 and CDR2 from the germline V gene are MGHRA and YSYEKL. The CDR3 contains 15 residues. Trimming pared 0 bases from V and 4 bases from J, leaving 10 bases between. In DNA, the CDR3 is TGCGCCAGCAGCCAAGAACCTACAGGGAATCAGCCCCAGCATTTT. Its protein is CASSQEPTGNQPQHF.

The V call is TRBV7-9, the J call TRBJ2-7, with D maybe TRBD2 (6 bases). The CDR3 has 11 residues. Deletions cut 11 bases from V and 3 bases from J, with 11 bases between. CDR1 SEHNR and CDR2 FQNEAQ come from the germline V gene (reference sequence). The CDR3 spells CAGGHYYEQYF. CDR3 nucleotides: TGTGCCGGAGGGCATTACTACGAGCAGTACTTC.

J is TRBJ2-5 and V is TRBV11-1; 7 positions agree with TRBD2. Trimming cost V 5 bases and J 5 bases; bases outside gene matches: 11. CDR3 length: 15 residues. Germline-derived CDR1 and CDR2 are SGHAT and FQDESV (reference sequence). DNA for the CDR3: TGTGCCAGCAGCCCACGAGCTCCACTAGCGGAGACCCAGTACTTC. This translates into CASSPRAPLAETQYF. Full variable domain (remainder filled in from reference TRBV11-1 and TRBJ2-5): EAEVAQSPRYKITEKSQAVAFWCDPISGHATLYWYRQILGQGPELLVQFQDESVVDDSQLPKDRFSAERLKGVDSTLKIQPAELGDSAMYLCASSPRAPLAETQYFGPGTRLLVL.

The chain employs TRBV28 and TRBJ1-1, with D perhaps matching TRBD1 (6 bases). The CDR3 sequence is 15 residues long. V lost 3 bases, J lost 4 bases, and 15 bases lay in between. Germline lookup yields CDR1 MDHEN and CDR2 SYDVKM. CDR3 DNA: TGTGCCAGCAGTTTCCCTTTACAGGGCACCACTGAAGCTTTCTTT. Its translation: CASSFPLQGTTEAFF.

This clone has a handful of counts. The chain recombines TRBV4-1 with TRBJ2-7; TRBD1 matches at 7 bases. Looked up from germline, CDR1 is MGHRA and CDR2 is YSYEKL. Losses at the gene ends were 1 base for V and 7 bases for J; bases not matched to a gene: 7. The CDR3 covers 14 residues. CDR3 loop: CASSQGDSSGEQYF. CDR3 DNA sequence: TGCGCCAGCAGCCAAGGGGACAGTTCTGGGGAGCAGTACTTC.

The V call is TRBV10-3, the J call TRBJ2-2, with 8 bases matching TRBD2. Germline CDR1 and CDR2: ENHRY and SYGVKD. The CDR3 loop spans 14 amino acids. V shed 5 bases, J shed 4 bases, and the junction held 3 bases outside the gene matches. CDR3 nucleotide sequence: TGTGCCATCAGTAGACTAGCGAGCACCGGGGAGCTGTTTTTT. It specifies CAISRLASTGELFF.

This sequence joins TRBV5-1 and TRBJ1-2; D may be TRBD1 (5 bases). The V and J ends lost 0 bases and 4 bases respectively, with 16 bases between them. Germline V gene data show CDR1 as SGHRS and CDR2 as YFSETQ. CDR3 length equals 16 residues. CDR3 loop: CASSLVVQGSVYGYTF. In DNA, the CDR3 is TGCGCCAGCAGCTTGGTGGTCCAGGGTTCTGTCTATGGCTACACCTTC.

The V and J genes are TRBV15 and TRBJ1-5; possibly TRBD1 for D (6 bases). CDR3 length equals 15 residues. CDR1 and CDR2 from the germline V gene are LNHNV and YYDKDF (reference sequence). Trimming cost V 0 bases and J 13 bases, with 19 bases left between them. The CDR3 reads CATSRDQGDTLSQHF. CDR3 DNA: TGTGCCACCAGCAGAGATCAAGGGGACACCCTATCGCAGCATTTT.

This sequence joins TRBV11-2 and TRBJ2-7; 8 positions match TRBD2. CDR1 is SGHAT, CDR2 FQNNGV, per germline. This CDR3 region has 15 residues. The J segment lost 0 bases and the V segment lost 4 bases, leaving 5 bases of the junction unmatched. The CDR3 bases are TGTGCCAGCAGCTCCCCGGGACTAGGCTCCTACGAGCAGTACTTC. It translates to CASSSPGLGSYEQYF.

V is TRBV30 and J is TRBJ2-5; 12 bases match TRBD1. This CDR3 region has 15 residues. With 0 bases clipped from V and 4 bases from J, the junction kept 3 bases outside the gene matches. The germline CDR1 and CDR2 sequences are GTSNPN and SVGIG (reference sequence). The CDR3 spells CAWSVGTGGRETQYF. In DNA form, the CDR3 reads TGTGCCTGGAGTGTGGGGACAGGGGGCCGAGAGACCCAGTACTTC.

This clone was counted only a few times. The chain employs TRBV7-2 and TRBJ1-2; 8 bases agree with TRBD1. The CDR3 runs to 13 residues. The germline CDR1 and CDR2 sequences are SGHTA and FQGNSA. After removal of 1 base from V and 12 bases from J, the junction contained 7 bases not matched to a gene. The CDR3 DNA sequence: TGTGCCAGCAGCTTAGAGGACAGGGTTCAGGACACCTTC. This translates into CASSLEDRVQDTF.

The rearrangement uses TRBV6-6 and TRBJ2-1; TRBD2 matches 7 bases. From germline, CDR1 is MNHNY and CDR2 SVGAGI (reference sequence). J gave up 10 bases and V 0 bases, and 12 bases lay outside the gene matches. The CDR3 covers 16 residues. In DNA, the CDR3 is TGTGCCAGCAGTTACTCGTATCGGGAGGCATGGAGAGAGCAGTTCTTC. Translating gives CASSYSYREAWREQFF.

The CDR3 DNA follows: TGCGCCAGCAGCTTGGTGGGGGCGGGACAGGGGGCCTACGAGCAGTACTTC. Translated, it gives CASSLVGAGQGAYEQYF. The chain links TRBV5-1 to TRBJ2-7; 11 bases map to TRBD1. The CDR3 is 17 residues long. After removal of 0 bases from V and 2 bases from J, the junction contained 7 bases not matched to a gene. CDR1 SGHRS and CDR2 YFSETQ come from the germline V gene.

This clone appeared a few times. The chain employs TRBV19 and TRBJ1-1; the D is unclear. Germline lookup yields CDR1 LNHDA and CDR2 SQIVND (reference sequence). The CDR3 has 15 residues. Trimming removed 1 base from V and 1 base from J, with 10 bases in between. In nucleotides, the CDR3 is TGTGCCAGTAGTATAGGTCCAGGTGGGAACACTGAAGCTTTCTTT. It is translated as CASSIGPGGNTEAFF. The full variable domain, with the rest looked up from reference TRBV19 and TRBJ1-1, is DGGITQSPKYLFRKEGQNVTLSCEQNLNHDAMYWYRQDPGQGLRLIYYSQIVNDFQKGDIAEGYSVSREKKESFPLTVTSAQKNPTAFYLCASSIGPGGNTEAFFGQGTRLTVV.

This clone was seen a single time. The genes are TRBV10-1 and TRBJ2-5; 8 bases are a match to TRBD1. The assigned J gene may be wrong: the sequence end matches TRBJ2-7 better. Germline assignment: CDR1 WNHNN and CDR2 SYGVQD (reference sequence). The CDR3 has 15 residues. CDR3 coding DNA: TGCGCCAGCAAGACGGTGGGTGGACAGGGCCACGAGCAGTACTTC. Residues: CASKTVGGQGHEQYF.

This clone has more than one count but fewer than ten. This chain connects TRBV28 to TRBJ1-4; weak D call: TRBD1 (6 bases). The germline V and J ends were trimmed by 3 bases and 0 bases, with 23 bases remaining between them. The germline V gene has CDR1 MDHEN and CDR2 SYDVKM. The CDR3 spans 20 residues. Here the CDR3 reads CASSLVRGGGTMTTNEKLFF. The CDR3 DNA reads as TGTGCCAGCAGTTTGGTCCGGGGAGGGGGGACGATGACAACTAATGAAAAACTGTTTTTT.

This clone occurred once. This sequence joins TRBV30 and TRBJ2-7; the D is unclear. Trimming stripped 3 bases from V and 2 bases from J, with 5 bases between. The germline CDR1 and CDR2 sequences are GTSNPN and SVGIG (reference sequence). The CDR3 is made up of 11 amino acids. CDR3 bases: TGTGCCTGGAGCGAGACCTACGAGCAGTACTTC. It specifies CAWSETYEQYF.

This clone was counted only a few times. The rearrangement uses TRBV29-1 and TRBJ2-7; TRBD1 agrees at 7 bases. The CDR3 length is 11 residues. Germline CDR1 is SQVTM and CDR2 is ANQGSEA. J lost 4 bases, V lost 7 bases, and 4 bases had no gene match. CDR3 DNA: TGCAGCGGGCGACAGGGTTACGAGCAGTACTTC. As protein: CSGRQGYEQYF.

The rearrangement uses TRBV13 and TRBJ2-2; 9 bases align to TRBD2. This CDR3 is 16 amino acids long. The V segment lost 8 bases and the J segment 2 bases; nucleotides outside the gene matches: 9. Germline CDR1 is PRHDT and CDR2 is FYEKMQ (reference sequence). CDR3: CASAHLAGPNTGELFF. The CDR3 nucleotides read TGTGCCAGCGCACACCTAGCGGGACCCAACACCGGGGAGCTGTTTTTT.

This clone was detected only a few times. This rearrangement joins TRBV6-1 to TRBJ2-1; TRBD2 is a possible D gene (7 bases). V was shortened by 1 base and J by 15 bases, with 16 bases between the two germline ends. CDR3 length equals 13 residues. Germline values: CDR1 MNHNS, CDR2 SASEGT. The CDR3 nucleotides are TGTGCCAGCAGTGAAGACTGGGGGGGCGTGCTGTTCTTC. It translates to CASSEDWGGVLFF.

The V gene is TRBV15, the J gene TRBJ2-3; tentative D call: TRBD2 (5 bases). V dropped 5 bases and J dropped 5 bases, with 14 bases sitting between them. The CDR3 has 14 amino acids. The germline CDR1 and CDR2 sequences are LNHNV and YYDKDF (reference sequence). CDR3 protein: CATSRQRSGDTQYF. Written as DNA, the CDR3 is TGTGCCACCAGCCGGCAGCGGAGTGGAGATACGCAGTATTTT.

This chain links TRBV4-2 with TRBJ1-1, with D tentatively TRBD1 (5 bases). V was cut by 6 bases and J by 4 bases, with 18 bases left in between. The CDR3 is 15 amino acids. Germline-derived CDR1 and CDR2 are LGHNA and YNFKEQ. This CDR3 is CASRPRGGAGTEAFF. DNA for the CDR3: TGTGCCAGCAGACCGCGGGGAGGGGCTGGCACTGAAGCTTTCTTT.

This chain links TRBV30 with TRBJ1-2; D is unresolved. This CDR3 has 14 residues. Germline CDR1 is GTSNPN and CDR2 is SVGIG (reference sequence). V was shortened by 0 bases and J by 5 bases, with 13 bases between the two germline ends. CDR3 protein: CAWSVLRSVYGYTF. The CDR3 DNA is TGTGCCTGGAGTGTACTAAGATCGGTTTATGGCTACACCTTC.

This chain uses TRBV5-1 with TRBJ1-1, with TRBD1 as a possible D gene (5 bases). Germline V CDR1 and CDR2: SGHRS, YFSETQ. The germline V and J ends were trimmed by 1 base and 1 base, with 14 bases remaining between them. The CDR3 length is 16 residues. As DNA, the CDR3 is TGCGCCAGCAGCTTGTTCGGGGGACCATCGAACACTGAAGCTTTCTTT. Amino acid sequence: CASSLFGGPSNTEAFF.

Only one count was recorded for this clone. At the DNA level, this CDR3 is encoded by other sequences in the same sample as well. CDR3 amino acids: CASSLGQGHYGYTF. The DNA of the CDR3 is TGTGCCAGCAGCTTAGGACAGGGACACTATGGCTACACCTTC. This chain joins TRBV7-9 and TRBJ1-2; 7 nucleotides line up with TRBD1. From germline, CDR1 is SEHNR and CDR2 FQNEAQ (reference sequence). The V and J ends lost 1 base and 3 bases, in that order; junction bases with no gene match: 2. The CDR3 is 14 amino acids.